What follows describes a single T cell receptor (beta chain). Its antigen remains unknown. The data derive from a study of radiotherapy plus CTLA-4 blockade in lung cancer. Overall study: Objective responses arose in approximately 19% of patients, and over 25% experienced disease control.

Study-wide results and caveats: With interferon-beta, early dynamics of blood T cell clones were reported to best predict response. Among blood TCR repertoires after radiotherapy plus ipilimumab, tumor-derived clones expanded.

Germline V gene data show CDR1 as SNHLY and CDR2 as FYNNEI. This CDR3 has 13 residues. Trimming took 6 bases from V and 8 from J; bases not matched to a gene: 5. People whose metastatic non-small-cell lung cancer was chemo-refractory got focal radiation along with CTLA-4 blockade by ipilimumab. Assay: immunoSEQ multiplex PCR; the TCRdb copy retains only in-frame clones and omits some. The sample has 42,000 or so clones; 75% to 85% are singletons. Source: peripheral blood, taken from a patient treated with radiotherapy plus ipilimumab. The TCR sequence derives from a human donor with non-small cell lung cancer that progressed on radiotherapy plus ipilimumab. V usage is TRBV2 and J usage is TRBJ1-4; 8 bases map to TRBD1. The DNA for the CDR3 is TGTGCCAGCAGAGGACAGGGTAGGGAAAAACTGTTTTTT. Translated, it gives CASRGQGREKLFF.